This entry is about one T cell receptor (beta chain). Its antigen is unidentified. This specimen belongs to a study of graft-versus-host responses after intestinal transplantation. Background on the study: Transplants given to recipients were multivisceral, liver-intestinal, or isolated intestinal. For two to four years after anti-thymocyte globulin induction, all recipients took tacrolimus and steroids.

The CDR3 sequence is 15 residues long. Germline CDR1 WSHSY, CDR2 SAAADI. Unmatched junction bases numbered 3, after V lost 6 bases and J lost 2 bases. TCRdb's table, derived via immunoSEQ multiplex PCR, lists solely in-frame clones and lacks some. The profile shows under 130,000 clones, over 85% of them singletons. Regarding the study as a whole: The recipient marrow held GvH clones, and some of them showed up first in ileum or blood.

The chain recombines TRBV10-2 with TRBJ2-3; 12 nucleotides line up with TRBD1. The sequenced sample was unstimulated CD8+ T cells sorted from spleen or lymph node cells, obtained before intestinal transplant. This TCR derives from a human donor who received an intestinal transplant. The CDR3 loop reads CASRGQGAPTDTQYF. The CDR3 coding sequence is TGCGCCAGCAGGGGACAGGGGGCCCCCACAGATACGCAGTATTTT.